The text below deals with one T cell receptor beta chain. Its antigen is still unknown. The source of the sample is a study of T-cell memory formation after mild COVID-19. Study-wide points: While clones contracting from day 15 to 85 were balanced between CD4 and CD8, later expanders leaned CD4+.

V gave up 3 bases and J gave up 6 bases, with 18 bases separating them. The CDR3 contains 15 residues. Germline CDR1 and CDR2: MNHEY and SVGEGT. MiXCR, applied by TCRdb to the 5' RACE reads, yields one record per CDR3 protein. Of roughly 120,000 distinct CDR3 sequences in the sample, 16% were seen once. The V and J genes are TRBV6-2 or TRBV6-3 and TRBJ2-7; D call uncertain. Sequencing was carried out using PBMCs or a T cell subset sorted from them (not recorded which). The TCR comes from an adult woman who had mild COVID-19 (a few samples of this study predate the infection). Cell type and time point are not known. The CDR3 DNA follows: TGTGCCAGCAGTTATGGTCCGCCTCACTCGGGCGAGCAGTACTTC. This gives the protein CASSYGPPHSGEQYF.